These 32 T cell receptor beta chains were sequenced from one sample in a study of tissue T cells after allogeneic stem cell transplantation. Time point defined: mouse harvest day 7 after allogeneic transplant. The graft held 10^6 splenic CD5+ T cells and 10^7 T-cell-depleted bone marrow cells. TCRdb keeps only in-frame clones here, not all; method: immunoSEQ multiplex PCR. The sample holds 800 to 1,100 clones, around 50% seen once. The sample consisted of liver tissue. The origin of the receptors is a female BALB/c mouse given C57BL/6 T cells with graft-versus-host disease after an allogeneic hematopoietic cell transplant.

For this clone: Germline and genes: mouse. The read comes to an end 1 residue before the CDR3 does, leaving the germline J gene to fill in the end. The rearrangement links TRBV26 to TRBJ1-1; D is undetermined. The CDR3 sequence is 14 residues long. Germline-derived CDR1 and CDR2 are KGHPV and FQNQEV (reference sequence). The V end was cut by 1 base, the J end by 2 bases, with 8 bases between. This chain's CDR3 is CASSLWGGNTEVFF. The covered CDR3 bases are TGTGCCAGCAGTCTGTGGGGAGGTAACACAGAAGTCTTC.

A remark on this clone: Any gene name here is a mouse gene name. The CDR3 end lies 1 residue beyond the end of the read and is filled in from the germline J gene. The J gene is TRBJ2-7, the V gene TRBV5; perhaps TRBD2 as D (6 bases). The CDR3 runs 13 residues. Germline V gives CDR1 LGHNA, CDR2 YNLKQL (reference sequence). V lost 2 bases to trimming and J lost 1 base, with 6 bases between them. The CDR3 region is CASSQLGSYEQYF. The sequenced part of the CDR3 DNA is TGTGCCAGCAGCCAACTGGGGTCCTATGAACAGTAC.

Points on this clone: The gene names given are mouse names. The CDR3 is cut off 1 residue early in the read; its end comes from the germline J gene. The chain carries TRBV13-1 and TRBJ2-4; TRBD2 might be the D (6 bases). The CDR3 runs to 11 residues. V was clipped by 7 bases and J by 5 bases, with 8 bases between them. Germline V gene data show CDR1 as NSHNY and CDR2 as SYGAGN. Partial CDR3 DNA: TGTGCCAGCGGTGGGGGAAACACCTTGTAC. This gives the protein CASGGGNTLY. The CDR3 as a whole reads CASGGGNTLYF.

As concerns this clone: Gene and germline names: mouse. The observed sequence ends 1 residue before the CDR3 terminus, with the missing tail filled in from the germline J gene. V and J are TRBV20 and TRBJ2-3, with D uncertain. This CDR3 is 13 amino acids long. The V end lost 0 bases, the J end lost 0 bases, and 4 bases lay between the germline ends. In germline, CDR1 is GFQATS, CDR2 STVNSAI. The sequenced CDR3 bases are TGTGGTGCTAGGGATCTCAGTGCAGAAACGCTGTAT. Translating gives CGARDLSAETLY. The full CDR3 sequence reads CGARDLSAETLYF. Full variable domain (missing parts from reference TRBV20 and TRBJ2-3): GALVYQYPRRTICKSGTSMRMECQAVGFQATSVAWYRQSPQKTFELIALSTVNSAIKYEQNFTQEKFPISHPNLSFSSMTVLNAYLEDRGLYLCGARDLSAETLYFGSGTRLTVL.

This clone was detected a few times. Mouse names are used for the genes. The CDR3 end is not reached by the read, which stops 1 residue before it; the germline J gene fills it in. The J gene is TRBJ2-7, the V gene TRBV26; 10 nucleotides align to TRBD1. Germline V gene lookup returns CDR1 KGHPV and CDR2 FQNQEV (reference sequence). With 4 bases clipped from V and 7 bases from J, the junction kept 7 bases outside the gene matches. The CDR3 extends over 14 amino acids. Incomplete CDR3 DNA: TGTGCCAGCAGTCCCGACAGGGGGCGGGGCGAACAGTAC. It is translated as CASSPDRGRGEQY. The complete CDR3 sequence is CASSPDRGRGEQYF.

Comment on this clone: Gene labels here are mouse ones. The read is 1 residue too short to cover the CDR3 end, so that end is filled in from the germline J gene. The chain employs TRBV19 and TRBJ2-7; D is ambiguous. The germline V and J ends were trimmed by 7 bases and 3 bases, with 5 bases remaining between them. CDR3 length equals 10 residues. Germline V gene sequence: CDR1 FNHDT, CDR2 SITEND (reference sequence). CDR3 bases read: TGTGCCAGCGGAAACTATGAACAGTAC. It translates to CASGNYEQY. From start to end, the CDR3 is CASGNYEQYF.

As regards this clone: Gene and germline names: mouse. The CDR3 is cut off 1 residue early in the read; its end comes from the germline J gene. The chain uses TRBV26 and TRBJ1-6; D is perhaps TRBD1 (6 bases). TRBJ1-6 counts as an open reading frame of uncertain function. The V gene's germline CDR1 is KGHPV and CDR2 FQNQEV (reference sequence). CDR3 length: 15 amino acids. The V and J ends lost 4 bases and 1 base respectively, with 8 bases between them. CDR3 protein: CASSRDISYNSPLYF. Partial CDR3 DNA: TGTGCCAGCAGTCGGGACATATCCTATAATTCGCCCCTCTAC.

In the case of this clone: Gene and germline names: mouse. This CDR3 reads CASSQAGGGQDTQYF. Incomplete CDR3 DNA: TGTGCCAGCAGCCAAGCTGGGGGAGGGCAAGACACCCAGTAC. The V call is TRBV2, the J call TRBJ2-5, with TRBD2 identical over 7 bases. The CDR3 is cut off 1 residue early in the read; its end comes from the germline J gene. The V gene end was trimmed by 1 base and the J gene end by 3 bases; junction bases not matched to a gene: 4. There are 15 residues in the CDR3. Germline CDR1 is LGHNA and CDR2 is YSYQKL.

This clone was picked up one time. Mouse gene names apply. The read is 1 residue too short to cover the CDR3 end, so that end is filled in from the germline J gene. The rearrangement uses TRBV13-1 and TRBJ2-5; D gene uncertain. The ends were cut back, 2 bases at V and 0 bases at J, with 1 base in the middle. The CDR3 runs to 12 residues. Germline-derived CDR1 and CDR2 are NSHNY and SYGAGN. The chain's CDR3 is CASSDNQDTQYF. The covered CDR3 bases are TGTGCCAGCAGTGACAACCAAGACACCCAGTAC.

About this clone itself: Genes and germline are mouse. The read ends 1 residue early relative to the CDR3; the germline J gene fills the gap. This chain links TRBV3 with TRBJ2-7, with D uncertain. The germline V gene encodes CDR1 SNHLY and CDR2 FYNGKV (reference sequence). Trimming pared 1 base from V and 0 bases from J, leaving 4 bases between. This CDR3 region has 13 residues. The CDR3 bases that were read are TGTGCCAGCAGCTTAGACAGCTCCTATGAACAGTAC. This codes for CASSLDSSYEQY. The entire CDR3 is CASSLDSSYEQYF.

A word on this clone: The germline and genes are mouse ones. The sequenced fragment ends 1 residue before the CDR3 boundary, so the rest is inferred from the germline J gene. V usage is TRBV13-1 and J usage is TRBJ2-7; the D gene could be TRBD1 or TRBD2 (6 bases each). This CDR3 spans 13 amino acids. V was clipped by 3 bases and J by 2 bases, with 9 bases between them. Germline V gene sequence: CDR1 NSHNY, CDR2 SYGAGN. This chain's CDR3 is CASSGGDTYEQYF. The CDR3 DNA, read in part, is TGTGCCAGCAGTGGGGGGGACACCTATGAACAGTAC.

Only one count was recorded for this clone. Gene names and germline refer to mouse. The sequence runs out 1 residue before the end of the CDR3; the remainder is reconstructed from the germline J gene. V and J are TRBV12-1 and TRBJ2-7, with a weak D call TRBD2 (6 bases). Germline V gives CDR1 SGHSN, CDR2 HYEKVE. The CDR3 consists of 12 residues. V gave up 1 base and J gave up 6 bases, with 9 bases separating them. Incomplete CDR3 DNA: TGTGCCAGCTCTCTGGGGGGAGGTGAACAGTAC. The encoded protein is CASSLGGGEQY. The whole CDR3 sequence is CASSLGGGEQYF.

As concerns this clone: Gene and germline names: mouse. The CDR3 DNA, read in part, is TGTGCCAGCAGTCCGGGACAAAGCTCCTATGAACAGTAC. Protein: CASSPGQSSYEQY. The full CDR3 protein reads CASSPGQSSYEQYF. The rearrangement joins TRBV26 to TRBJ2-7; D is perhaps TRBD1 (6 bases). The read terminates 1 residue before the CDR3 end, so the remaining end is supplied by the germline J gene. The CDR3 is made up of 14 amino acids. With 4 bases removed from V and 0 bases from J, the gap between germline ends came to 10 bases. Germline values: CDR1 KGHPV, CDR2 FQNQEV (reference sequence). Combining the CDR3 with reference TRBV26 and TRBJ2-7 gives the whole variable domain NSKVIQTPRYLVKGQGQKAKMRCIPEKGHPVVFWYQQNKNNEFKFLINFQNQEVLQQIDMTEKRFSAECPSNSPCSLEIQSSEAGDSALYLCASSPGQSSYEQYFGPGTRLTVL.

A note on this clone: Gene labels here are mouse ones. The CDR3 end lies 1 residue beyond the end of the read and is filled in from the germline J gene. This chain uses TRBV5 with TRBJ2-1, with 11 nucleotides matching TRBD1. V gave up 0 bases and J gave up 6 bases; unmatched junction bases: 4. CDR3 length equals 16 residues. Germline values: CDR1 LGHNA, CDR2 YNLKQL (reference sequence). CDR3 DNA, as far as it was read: TGTGCCAGCAGCCAAGACTCGGACAGGGGGCGTGCTGAGCAGTTC. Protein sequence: CASSQDSDRGRAEQF. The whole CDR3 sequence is CASSQDSDRGRAEQFF.

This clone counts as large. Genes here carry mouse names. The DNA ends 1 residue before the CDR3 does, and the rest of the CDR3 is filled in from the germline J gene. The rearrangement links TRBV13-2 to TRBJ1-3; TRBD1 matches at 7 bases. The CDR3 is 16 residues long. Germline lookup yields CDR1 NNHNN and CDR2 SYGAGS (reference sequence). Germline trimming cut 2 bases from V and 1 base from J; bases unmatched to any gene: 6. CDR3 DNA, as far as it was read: TGTGCCAGCGGTGACGCGGGACAGACATCTGGAAATACGCTCTAT. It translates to CASGDAGQTSGNTLY. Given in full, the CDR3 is CASGDAGQTSGNTLYF.

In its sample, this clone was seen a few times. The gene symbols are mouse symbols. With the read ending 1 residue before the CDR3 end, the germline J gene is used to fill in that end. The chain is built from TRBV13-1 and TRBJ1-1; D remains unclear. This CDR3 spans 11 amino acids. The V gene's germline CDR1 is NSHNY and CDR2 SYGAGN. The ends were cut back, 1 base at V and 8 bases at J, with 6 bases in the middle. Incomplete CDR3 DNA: TGTGCCAGCAGTGATTGGGGTGAAGTCTTC. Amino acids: CASSDWGEVF. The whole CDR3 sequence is CASSDWGEVFF.

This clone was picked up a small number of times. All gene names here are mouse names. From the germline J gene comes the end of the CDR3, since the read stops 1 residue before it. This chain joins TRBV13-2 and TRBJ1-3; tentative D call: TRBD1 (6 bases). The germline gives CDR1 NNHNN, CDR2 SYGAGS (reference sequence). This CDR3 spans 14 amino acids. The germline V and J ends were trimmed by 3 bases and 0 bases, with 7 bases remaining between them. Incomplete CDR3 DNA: TGTGCCAGCGGTGTGGACAGTTCTGGAAATACGCTCTAT. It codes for CASGVDSSGNTLY. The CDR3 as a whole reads CASGVDSSGNTLYF.

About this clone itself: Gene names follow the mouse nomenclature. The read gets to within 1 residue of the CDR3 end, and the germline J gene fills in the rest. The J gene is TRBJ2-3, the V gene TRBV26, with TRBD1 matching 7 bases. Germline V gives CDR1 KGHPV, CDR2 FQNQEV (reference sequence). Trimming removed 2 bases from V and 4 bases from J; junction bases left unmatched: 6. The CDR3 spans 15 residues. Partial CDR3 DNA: TGTGCCAGCAGTCTGACAGGGGCGGGTCCAGAAACGCTGTAT. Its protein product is CASSLTGAGPETLY. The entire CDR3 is CASSLTGAGPETLYF.

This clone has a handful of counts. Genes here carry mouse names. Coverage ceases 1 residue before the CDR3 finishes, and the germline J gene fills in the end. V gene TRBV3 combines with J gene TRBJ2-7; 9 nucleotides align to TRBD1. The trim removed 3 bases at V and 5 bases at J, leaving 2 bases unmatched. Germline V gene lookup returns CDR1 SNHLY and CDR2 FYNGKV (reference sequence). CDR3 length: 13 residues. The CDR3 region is CASSLDRGNEQYF. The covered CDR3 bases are TGTGCCAGCAGCTTGGACAGGGGAAATGAACAGTAC.

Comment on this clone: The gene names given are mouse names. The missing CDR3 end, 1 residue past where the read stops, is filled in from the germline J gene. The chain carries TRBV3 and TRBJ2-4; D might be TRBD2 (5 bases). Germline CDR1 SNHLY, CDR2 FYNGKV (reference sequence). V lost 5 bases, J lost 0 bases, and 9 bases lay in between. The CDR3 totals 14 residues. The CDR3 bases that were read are TGTGCCAGCAGCCCCCCTGGGAGTCAAAACACCTTGTAC. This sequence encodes CASSPPGSQNTLY. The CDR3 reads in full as CASSPPGSQNTLYF.

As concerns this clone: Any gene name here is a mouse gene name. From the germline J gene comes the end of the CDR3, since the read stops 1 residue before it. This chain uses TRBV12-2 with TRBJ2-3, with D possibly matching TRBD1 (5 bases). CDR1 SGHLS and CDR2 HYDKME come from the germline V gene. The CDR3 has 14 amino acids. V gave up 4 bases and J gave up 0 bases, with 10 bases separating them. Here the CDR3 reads CASSPGSSAETLYF. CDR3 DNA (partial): TGTGCCAGCTCACCAGGGTCTAGTGCAGAAACGCTGTAT.

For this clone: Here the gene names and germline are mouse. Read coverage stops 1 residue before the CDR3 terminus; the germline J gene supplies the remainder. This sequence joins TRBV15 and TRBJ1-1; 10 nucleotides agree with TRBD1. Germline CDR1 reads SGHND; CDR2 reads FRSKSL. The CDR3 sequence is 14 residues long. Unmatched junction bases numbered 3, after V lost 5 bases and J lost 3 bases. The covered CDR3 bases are TGTGCCAGCAGTCCGGGACAGGGGTACACAGAAGTCTTC. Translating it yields CASSPGQGYTEVF. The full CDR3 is CASSPGQGYTEVFF. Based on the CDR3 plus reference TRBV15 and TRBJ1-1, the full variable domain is DAGVTQTPRHEVAEKGQTIILKCEPVSGHNDLFWYRQTKIQGLELLSYFRSKSLMEDGGAFKDRFKAEMLNSSFSTLKIQPTEPKDSAVYLCASSPGQGYTEVFFGKGTRLTVV.

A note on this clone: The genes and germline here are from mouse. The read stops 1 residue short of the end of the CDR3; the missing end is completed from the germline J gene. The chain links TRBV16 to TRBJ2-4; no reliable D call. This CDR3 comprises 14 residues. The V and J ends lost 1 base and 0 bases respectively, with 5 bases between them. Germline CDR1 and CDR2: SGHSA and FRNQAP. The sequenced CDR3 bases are TGTGCAAGCAGCTTAGTGGCGAGTCAAAACACCTTGTAC. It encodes CASSLVASQNTLY. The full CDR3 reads CASSLVASQNTLYF.

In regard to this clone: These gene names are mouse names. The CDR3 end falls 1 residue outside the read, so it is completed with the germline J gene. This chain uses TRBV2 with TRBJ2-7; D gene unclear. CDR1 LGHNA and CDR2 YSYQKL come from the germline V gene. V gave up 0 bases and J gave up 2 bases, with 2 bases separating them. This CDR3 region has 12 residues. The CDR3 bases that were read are TGTGCCAGCAGCCAAGAAACCTATGAACAGTAC. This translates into CASSQETYEQY. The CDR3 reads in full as CASSQETYEQYF.

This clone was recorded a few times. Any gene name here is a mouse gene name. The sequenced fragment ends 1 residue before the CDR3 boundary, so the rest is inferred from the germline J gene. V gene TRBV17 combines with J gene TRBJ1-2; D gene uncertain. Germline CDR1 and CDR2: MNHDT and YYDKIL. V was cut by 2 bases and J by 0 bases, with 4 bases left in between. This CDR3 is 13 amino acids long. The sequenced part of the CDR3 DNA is TGTGCTAGCAGTAGAACAGCAAACTCCGACTACACC. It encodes CASSRTANSDYT. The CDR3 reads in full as CASSRTANSDYTF.

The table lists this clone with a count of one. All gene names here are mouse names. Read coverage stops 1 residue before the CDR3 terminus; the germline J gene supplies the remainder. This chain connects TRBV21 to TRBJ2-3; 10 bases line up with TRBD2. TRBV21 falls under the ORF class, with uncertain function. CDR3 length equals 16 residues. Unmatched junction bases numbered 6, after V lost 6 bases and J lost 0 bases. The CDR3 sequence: CASSLTGGVSAETLYF. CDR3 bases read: TGTGCTAGCAGCCTCACTGGGGGGGTTAGTGCAGAAACGCTGTAT.

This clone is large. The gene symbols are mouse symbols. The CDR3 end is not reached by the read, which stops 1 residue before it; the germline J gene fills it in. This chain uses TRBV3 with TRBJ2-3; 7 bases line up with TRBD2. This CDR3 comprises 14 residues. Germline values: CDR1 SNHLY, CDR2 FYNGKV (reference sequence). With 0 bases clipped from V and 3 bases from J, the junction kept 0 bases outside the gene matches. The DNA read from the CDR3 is TGTGCCAGCAGCTTAGCTGGGGGGGCAGAAACGCTGTAT. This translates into CASSLAGGAETLY. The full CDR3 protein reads CASSLAGGAETLYF.

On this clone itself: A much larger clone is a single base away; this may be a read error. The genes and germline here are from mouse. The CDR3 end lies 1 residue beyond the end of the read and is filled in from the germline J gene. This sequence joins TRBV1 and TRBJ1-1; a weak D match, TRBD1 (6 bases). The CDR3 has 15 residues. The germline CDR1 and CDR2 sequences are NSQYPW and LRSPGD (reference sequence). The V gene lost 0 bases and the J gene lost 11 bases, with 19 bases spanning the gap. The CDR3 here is CTCSADKDGGLRVFF. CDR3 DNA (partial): TGCACCTGCAGTGCAGATAAGGACGGGGGGCTGAGGGTCTTC.

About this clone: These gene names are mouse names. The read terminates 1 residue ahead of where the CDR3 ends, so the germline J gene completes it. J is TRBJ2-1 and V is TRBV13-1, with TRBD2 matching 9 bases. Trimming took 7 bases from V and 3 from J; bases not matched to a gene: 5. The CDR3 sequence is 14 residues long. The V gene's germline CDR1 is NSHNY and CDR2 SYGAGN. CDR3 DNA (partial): TGTGCCAGCCCCTGGGGGGGGCGCTATGCTGAGCAGTTC. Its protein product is CASPWGGRYAEQF. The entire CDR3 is CASPWGGRYAEQFF.

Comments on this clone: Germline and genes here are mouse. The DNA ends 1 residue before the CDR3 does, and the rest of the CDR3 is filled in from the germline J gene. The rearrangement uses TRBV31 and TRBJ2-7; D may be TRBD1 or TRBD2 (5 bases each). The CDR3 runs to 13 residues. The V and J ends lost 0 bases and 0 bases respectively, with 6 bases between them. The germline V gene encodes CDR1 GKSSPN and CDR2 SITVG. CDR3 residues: CAWSLGVSYEQYF. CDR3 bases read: TGTGCCTGGAGTCTGGGGGTCTCCTATGAACAGTAC.

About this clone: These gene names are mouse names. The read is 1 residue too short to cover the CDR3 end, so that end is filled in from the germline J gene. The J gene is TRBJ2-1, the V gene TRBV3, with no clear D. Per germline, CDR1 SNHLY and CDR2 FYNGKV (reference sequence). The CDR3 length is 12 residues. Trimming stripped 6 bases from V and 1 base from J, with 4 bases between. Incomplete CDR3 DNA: TGTGCCAGCAGGGGGAACTATGCTGAGCAGTTC. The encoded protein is CASRGNYAEQF. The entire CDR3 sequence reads CASRGNYAEQFF.

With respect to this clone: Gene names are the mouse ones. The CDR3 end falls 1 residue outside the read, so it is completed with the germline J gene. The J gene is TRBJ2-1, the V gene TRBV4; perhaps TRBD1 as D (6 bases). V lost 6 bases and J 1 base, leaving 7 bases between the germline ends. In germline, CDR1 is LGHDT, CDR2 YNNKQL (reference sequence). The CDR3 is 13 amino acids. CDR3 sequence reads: CASRQGNYAEQFF. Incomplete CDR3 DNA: TGTGCCAGCAGACAGGGAAACTATGCTGAGCAGTTC.